Reported below is one TCR beta chain. Likely a read error: the CDR3 ends without its conserved phenylalanine or tryptophan. The data were obtained in a study of blood T cells in healthy people across ages. A second PCR of roughly 7 to 11 cycles used a sample-barcoded 5' primer and a J-beta primer mix. TCRdb ran MiXCR on the 5' RACE reads and lists one entry per CDR3 protein. The table lists about 680,000 distinct CDR3 sequences, roughly 49% of them singletons. CDR3 length: 14 residues. V dropped 4 bases and J dropped 1 base, with 10 bases sitting between them. Germline CDR1 is MDHEN and CDR2 is SYDVKM.

What was sequenced was blood. J is TRBJ1-1 and V is TRBV28; no clear D. This clonotype originated in a woman aged 55-70 years in good health. The CDR3, as DNA: TGTGCCAGCAGTTCCTGGGCAGCGAACACTGAAGCTTTCCTT. Translating it yields CASSSWAANTEAFL.